These 23 T cell receptor beta chains were sequenced from one sample in a study of CD8 T cells in Susac syndrome. RNA was extracted with the RNeasy kit, and a quantity of roughly 0.5 to 1 ug was reverse transcribed using random hexamers. MiXCR was run by TCRdb on the immunoSEQ multiplex PCR reads, yielding one entry per CDR3 protein. The sample lists some 200,000 distinct CDR3 sequences, more than 90% occurring once. The sequencing input was CD4+ T cells from PBMCs. The source is a human donor with Susac syndrome.

J is TRBJ2-7 and V is TRBV4-2; D might be TRBD2 (5 bases). Germline CDR1 LGHNA, CDR2 YNFKEQ. V lost 1 base and J 4 bases, leaving 14 bases between the germline ends. There are 15 residues in the CDR3. The CDR3 here is CASSQVPGIVYEQYF. The CDR3 nucleotides are TGTGCCAGCAGCCAAGTACCGGGGATCGTATACGAGCAGTACTTC.

The chain uses TRBV5-1 and TRBJ1-1; TRBD1 matches 7 bases. V shed 4 bases and J 1 base; nucleotides not matched to a gene: 4. The CDR3 contains 14 residues. CDR1 is SGHRS and CDR2 is YFSETQ in the germline V gene. CDR3 loop: CASSPRQGNTEAFF. The CDR3, as DNA: TGCGCCAGCAGCCCCAGACAGGGGAACACTGAAGCTTTCTTT.

The chain recombines TRBV20-1 with TRBJ2-3; TRBD2 matches 8 bases. The ends lost 0 bases at V and 0 bases at J; junction bases unmatched: 5. The CDR3 runs 16 residues. The germline gives CDR1 DFQATT, CDR2 SNEGSKA (reference sequence). Here the CDR3 DNA reads TGCAGTGCTAGAGATTTACTAGCGGTTAGCACAGATACGCAGTATTTT. Translated, it gives CSARDLLAVSTDTQYF.

CDR3 coding DNA: TGTGCCAGCACTCAGACAGGGGGCTTCCAAGAGACCCAGTACTTC. As protein: CASTQTGGFQETQYF. The chain uses TRBV12-3 or TRBV12-4 and TRBJ2-5; 10 bases map to TRBD1. The CDR3 loop spans 15 amino acids. The V gene end was trimmed by 7 bases and the J gene end by 1 base; junction bases not matched to a gene: 6.

The chain joins TRBV30 to TRBJ2-2, with TRBD2 identical over 12 bases. This CDR3 is built from 17 residues. V lost 2 bases to trimming and J lost 6 bases; unmatched junction nucleotides: 10. Per germline, CDR1 GTSNPN and CDR2 SVGIG (reference sequence). CDR3 sequence: CAWSPLPSGGASGELFF. In nucleotides, the CDR3 is TGTGCCTGGAGTCCCCTCCCTAGCGGGGGGGCCTCCGGGGAGCTGTTTTTT.

This chain connects TRBV11-2 to TRBJ2-7; D uncertain. V shed 1 base and J shed 0 bases, with 4 bases lying between them. The CDR3 loop spans 13 amino acids. The germline V gene has CDR1 SGHAT and CDR2 FQNNGV. The CDR3 nucleotides are TGTGCCAGCAGCTTAGTGACCTCCTACGAGCAGTACTTC. This sequence encodes CASSLVTSYEQYF.

The CDR3 sequence: CASSGTIRDGYTF. CDR3 DNA: TGTGCCAGCAGTGGCACAATTCGAGACGGCTACACCTTC. The V and J genes are TRBV25-1 and TRBJ1-2; D call uncertain. This CDR3 has 13 residues. Germline-derived CDR1 and CDR2 are MGHDK and SYGVNS. Trimming removed 4 bases at V and 8 bases at J, with 14 bases between.

V gene TRBV30 combines with J gene TRBJ2-7; 10 bases fit TRBD2. The CDR3 has 14 amino acids. The germline gives CDR1 GTSNPN, CDR2 SVGIG (reference sequence). The trim removed 2 bases at V and 3 bases at J, leaving 4 bases unmatched. Written as DNA, the CDR3 is TGTGCCTGGAGTCTCAGCGGGGGGGTCTACGAGCAGTACTTC. Encoded protein: CAWSLSGGVYEQYF.

This clonotype was recorded once. The chain is built from TRBV7-2 and TRBJ2-6; D is unresolved. V was clipped by 4 bases and J by 4 bases, with 5 bases between them. Germline assignment: CDR1 SGHTA and CDR2 FQGNSA. The CDR3 length is 13 residues. In DNA, the CDR3 is TGTGCCAGCAGCTGGTTAGGGGCCAACGTCCTGACTTTC. It specifies CASSWLGANVLTF.

V usage is TRBV20-1 and J usage is TRBJ1-1, with 8 bases matching TRBD1. Germline V gene lookup returns CDR1 DFQATT and CDR2 SNEGSKA (reference sequence). The J segment lost 0 bases and the V segment lost 1 base, leaving 13 bases of the junction unmatched. This CDR3 is built from 18 residues. This CDR3 is CSARARAGGLGMNTEAFF. Here the CDR3 DNA reads TGCAGTGCTAGAGCCAGGGCAGGGGGCCTTGGAATGAACACTGAAGCTTTCTTT.

The chain is built from TRBV4-3 and TRBJ1-2, with D possibly TRBD1 on 5 matching bases. Germline V lookup: CDR1 LGHNA, CDR2 YSLEER. V lost 4 bases to trimming and J lost 4 bases, with 10 bases between them. The CDR3 covers 13 residues. CDR3 nucleotide sequence: TGCGCCAGCAGCCCAGGGTCCGGCTATGGCTACACCTTC. Translation gives CASSPGSGYGYTF.

The chain has TRBV4-1 and TRBJ1-4; 11 positions agree with TRBD1. This CDR3 has 15 amino acids. The germline V gene has CDR1 MGHRA and CDR2 YSYEKL. Losses at the gene ends were 0 bases for V and 8 bases for J; bases not matched to a gene: 2. CDR3 protein: CASSQDGTGGEKLFF. Here the CDR3 DNA reads TGCGCCAGCAGCCAAGATGGGACAGGGGGAGAAAAACTGTTTTTT.

The chain is built from TRBV5-1 and TRBJ2-5; 7 nucleotides agree with TRBD1. The V gene's germline CDR1 is SGHRS and CDR2 YFSETQ. V gave up 4 bases and J gave up 3 bases; unmatched junction bases: 12. CDR3 length: 16 residues. CDR3 DNA: TGCGCCAGCAGCCCCAGACAGGGCTCGGGAAAAGAGACCCAGTACTTC. Amino acids: CASSPRQGSGKETQYF.

This chain joins TRBV5-1 and TRBJ2-7, with D possibly matching TRBD1 (6 bases). This CDR3 spans 14 amino acids. V was clipped by 0 bases and J by 5 bases, with 12 bases between them. CDR1 is SGHRS, CDR2 YFSETQ, per germline. CDR3 in amino acids: CASSLANRAHEQYF. The CDR3 DNA sequence: TGCGCCAGCAGCTTGGCAAACAGGGCCCACGAGCAGTACTTC.

The V gene is TRBV30, the J gene TRBJ1-4; no definite D call. Germline-derived CDR1 and CDR2 are GTSNPN and SVGIG (reference sequence). V shed 3 bases and J shed 8 bases, with 16 bases lying between them. CDR3 size: 14 residues. Written as DNA, the CDR3 is TGTGCCTGGAGAGCCACCACCCGACCGGAAAAACTGTTTTTT. Amino acids: CAWRATTRPEKLFF.

V gene TRBV5-4 combines with J gene TRBJ1-2; no definite D call. The CDR3 spans 19 residues. V lost 4 bases to trimming and J lost 4 bases, with 29 bases between them. Germline CDR1 reads SGHNT; CDR2 reads YYREEE (reference sequence). For the CDR3, the DNA is TGTGCCAGCAGCCGCGGGAAAGTAGAGGATAACTCTCGTAGCTATGGCTACACCTTC. It yields the protein CASSRGKVEDNSRSYGYTF.

The CDR3 nucleotides read TGTGCCAGCAGCGGACCTAGCGGGGAATACACCGGGGAGCTGTTTTTT. Its protein is CASSGPSGEYTGELFF. This chain connects TRBV9 to TRBJ2-2; TRBD2 matches 9 bases. Germline trimming cut 3 bases from V and 3 bases from J; bases unmatched to any gene: 6. The CDR3 is 16 amino acids. Germline V gene sequence: CDR1 SGDLS, CDR2 YYNGEE.

The V gene is TRBV20-1, the J gene TRBJ1-5; 7 nucleotides line up with TRBD1. From germline, CDR1 is DFQATT and CDR2 SNEGSKA (reference sequence). V shed 3 bases and J 7 bases; nucleotides not matched to a gene: 6. CDR3 size: 13 residues. CDR3 amino acids: CSARTTGRQPQHF. The CDR3, as DNA: TGCAGTGCTAGGACGACAGGGCGACAGCCCCAGCATTTT.

The V call is TRBV19, the J call TRBJ1-2, with a tentative D call TRBD1 (6 bases). V was trimmed by 10 bases and J by 1 base, leaving 25 bases between them. The germline V gene has CDR1 LNHDA and CDR2 SQIVND (reference sequence). The CDR3 is 17 residues long. CDR3 amino acids: CATYKPRTDTVNYGYTF. The CDR3 DNA sequence: TGTGCCACCTACAAACCCCGGACAGATACCGTTAACTATGGCTACACCTTC.

This clonotype was seen a single time. This chain connects TRBV30 to TRBJ1-3; D not resolved. From germline, CDR1 is GTSNPN and CDR2 SVGIG (reference sequence). This CDR3 is 14 amino acids long. The V end lost 2 bases, the J end lost 4 bases, and 12 bases lay between the germline ends. The CDR3 nucleotides are TGTGCCTGGAGTCCCGGCCGGTCGGGAAACACCATATATTTT. The encoded protein is CAWSPGRSGNTIYF.

In its sample, this clonotype was seen once. The J gene is TRBJ2-4, the V gene TRBV20-1, with D possibly matching TRBD1 (6 bases). Germline loops: CDR1 DFQATT, CDR2 SNEGSKA (reference sequence). The CDR3 is 15 amino acids. V dropped 3 bases and J dropped 0 bases, with 12 bases sitting between them. The DNA for the CDR3 is TGCAGTGCTAGCATGGGGGCCCTAGCCAAAAACATTCAGTACTTC. Protein sequence: CSASMGALAKNIQYF.

This clonotype has a single count. A read error may account for a junction end that differs from germline. The chain uses TRBV28 and TRBJ2-6; 7 nucleotides align to TRBD1. The germline gives CDR1 MDHEN, CDR2 SYDVKM. This CDR3 spans 17 amino acids. This chain's CDR3 is CASRLLGGGQGANVLTF. In nucleotides, the CDR3 is TGTGCCAGCAGATTATTAGGGGGCGGGCAAGGGGCCAACGTCCTGACTTTC.

This chain joins TRBV7-9 and TRBJ2-6; TRBD1 is a possible D gene (5 bases). The length of the CDR3 is 15 residues. Trimming stripped 5 bases from V and 4 bases from J, with 12 bases between. CDR1 is SEHNR and CDR2 is FQNEAQ in the germline V gene (reference sequence). Here the CDR3 DNA reads TGTGCCAGCAGCCCAGGGAATATCGGGGCCAACGTCCTGACTTTC. Protein product: CASSPGNIGANVLTF.